The 25 T cell receptor beta chains in this list originate from one sample, sequenced in a study of cytomegalovirus exposure and HLA in healthy donors. The PCR used 60 Vbeta and 13 Jbeta primers. Here immunoSEQ multiplex PCR was the method, and the copy in TCRdb shows in-frame clones only, minus some. The table shows some 130,000 clones, with approximately 68% occurring only once. Material: PBMCs. Every receptor here comes from a young man in good health and CMV-seropositive.

The rearrangement uses TRBV30 and TRBJ2-5, with TRBD1 matching 12 bases. This CDR3 region has 15 residues. Germline loops: CDR1 GTSNPN, CDR2 SVGIG (reference sequence). Germline trimming cut 2 bases from V and 2 bases from J; bases unmatched to any gene: 3. CDR3: CAWSSGQGAQETQYF. In nucleotides, the CDR3 is TGTGCCTGGAGTTCGGGACAGGGGGCGCAAGAGACCCAGTACTTC.

Only a few counts were recorded for this clone. The V call is TRBV6-1, the J call TRBJ2-2, with D possibly being TRBD1 (5 bases). Germline-derived CDR1 and CDR2 are MNHNS and SASEGT. The ends were cut back, 2 bases at V and 6 bases at J, with 16 bases in the middle. The CDR3 runs 16 residues. The CDR3 DNA follows: TGTGCCAGCAGTGAAAGGGGCCTAGACGGCGCCGGGGAGCTGTTTTTT. Translating it yields CASSERGLDGAGELFF.

J is TRBJ2-7 and V is TRBV7-3; 11 bases are a match to TRBD2. This CDR3 is built from 14 residues. Germline V gene sequence: CDR1 SGHTA, CDR2 FQGTGA. Trimming cost V 5 bases and J 1 base; bases outside gene matches: 1. CDR3 DNA: TGTGCCAGCAGCATAGCGGGAGGGTCCTACGAGCAGTACTTC. It codes for CASSIAGGSYEQYF.

This sequence joins TRBV7-9 and TRBJ2-1; 11 bases are shared with TRBD2. The CDR3 spans 16 residues. Looked up from germline, CDR1 is SEHNR and CDR2 is FQNEAQ (reference sequence). The ends lost 1 base at V and 3 bases at J; junction bases unmatched: 2. CDR3 in amino acids: CASSLVGTSGYNEQFF. The CDR3 region has the DNA TGTGCCAGCAGCTTAGTAGGGACTAGCGGCTACAATGAGCAGTTCTTC. Complete variable domain (other parts from reference TRBV7-9 and TRBJ2-1): DTGVSQNPRHKITKRGQNVTFRCDPISEHNRLYWYRQTLGQGPEFLTYFQNEAQLEKSRLLSDRFSAERPKGSFSTLEIQRTEQGDSAMYLCASSLVGTSGYNEQFFGPGTRLTVL.

The chain combines TRBV30 with TRBJ2-5; 8 bases match TRBD1. This CDR3 is 13 amino acids long. V was clipped by 4 bases and J by 1 base; unmatched bases: 2. Looked up from germline, CDR1 is GTSNPN and CDR2 is SVGIG (reference sequence). The CDR3 DNA reads TGTGCCTGGAAAACAGGGGGCCAAGAGACCCAGTACTTC. It codes for CAWKTGGQETQYF.

This sequence joins TRBV25-1 and TRBJ2-3, with no clear D. CDR1 and CDR2 from the germline V gene are MGHDK and SYGVNS. This CDR3 is 14 amino acids long. Between the trimmed V and J ends, which lost 8 bases and 2 bases, there was a span of 14 bases. Here the CDR3 reads CASARSVNTDTQYF. The CDR3 coding sequence is TGTGCCAGCGCGAGGTCAGTTAACACAGATACGCAGTATTTT.

This chain joins TRBV11-2 and TRBJ2-1; perhaps TRBD2 as D (6 bases). The CDR3 is made up of 14 amino acids. Trimming pared 5 bases from V and 9 bases from J, leaving 17 bases between. The germline CDR1 and CDR2 sequences are SGHAT and FQNNGV. The CDR3 loop reads CASSVGGRVGEQFF. CDR3 DNA sequence: TGTGCCAGCAGCGTGGGGGGAAGGGTCGGTGAGCAGTTCTTC.

V is TRBV15 and J is TRBJ1-1; 8 bases fit TRBD1. CDR1 and CDR2 from the germline V gene are LNHNV and YYDKDF (reference sequence). CDR3 length: 17 residues. After removal of 0 bases from V and 6 bases from J, the junction contained 12 bases not matched to a gene. This chain's CDR3 is CATSRDPGTGRPPEAFF. CDR3 DNA: TGTGCCACCAGCAGAGATCCGGGGACAGGAAGGCCCCCTGAAGCTTTCTTT.

The chain links TRBV4-1 to TRBJ2-7, with 12 bases identical to TRBD1. Trimming cost V 4 bases and J 7 bases; bases outside gene matches: 8. CDR1 is MGHRA, CDR2 YSYEKL, per germline. The CDR3 has 15 residues. The CDR3 DNA sequence: TGCGCCAGCAGCCGGCCGGGACAGGGGGCCAGGGAGCAGTACTTC. Its protein is CASSRPGQGAREQYF.

This clone was recorded a few times. This chain joins TRBV18 and TRBJ2-7; TRBD2 agrees at 14 bases. V shed 3 bases, J shed 3 bases, and the junction held 4 bases outside the gene matches. Germline V gene lookup returns CDR1 KGHSH and CDR2 LQKENI. The CDR3 runs 16 residues. The CDR3 nucleotides read TGTGCCAGCTCACCCCGGACTAGCGGGGGGTTCTACGAGCAGTACTTC. It is translated as CASSPRTSGGFYEQYF.

A single count supports this clone. The rearrangement uses TRBV27 and TRBJ1-3; no clear D gene. Germline V gene lookup returns CDR1 MNHEY and CDR2 SMNVEV (reference sequence). V was cut by 9 bases and J by 4 bases, with 22 bases left in between. CDR3 size: 16 residues. CDR3 in amino acids: CARDPREEYLGNTIYF. The CDR3 bases are TGTGCCAGGGACCCACGGGAGGAGTATTTGGGAAACACCATATATTTT.

This clone was observed a handful of times. The J gene is TRBJ2-1, the V gene TRBV2; tentatively, D is TRBD2 (5 bases). Germline CDR1 and CDR2: SNHLY and FYNNEI. V dropped 10 bases and J dropped 6 bases, with 10 bases sitting between them. The CDR3 contains 11 residues. The DNA for the CDR3 is TGTGCCACCCGGGGTATCAATGAGCAGTTCTTC. It specifies CATRGINEQFF.

This clone has only a few counts. The rearrangement uses TRBV5-1 and TRBJ2-5; possible D gene TRBD2, 6 bases. Trimming took off 5 bases at V and 5 bases at J, with 16 bases between the two ends. Germline V lookup: CDR1 SGHRS, CDR2 YFSETQ. The CDR3 extends over 14 amino acids. DNA for the CDR3: TGCGCCAGCAGTCGGGTTGCAGGGAGGGAGACCCAGTACTTC. It yields the protein CASSRVAGRETQYF.

This chain links TRBV9 with TRBJ1-2, with 10 bases aligning to TRBD1. V lost 0 bases and J lost 5; bases outside the gene matches: 10. The CDR3 runs to 17 residues. Looked up from germline, CDR1 is SGDLS and CDR2 is YYNGEE. The CDR3 is CASSVAPAGQGQYGYTF. The CDR3 DNA follows: TGTGCCAGCAGCGTAGCCCCCGCGGGACAGGGGCAATATGGCTACACCTTC. Full variable domain (rest looked up from reference TRBV9 and TRBJ1-2): DSGVTQTPKHLITATGQRVTLRCSPRSGDLSVYWYQQSLDQGLQFLIQYYNGEERAKGNILERFSAQQFPDLHSELNLSSLELGDSALYFCASSVAPAGQGQYGYTFGSGTRLTVV.

The rearrangement links TRBV27 to TRBJ2-7, with D hard to call. The V end lost 3 bases, the J end lost 7 bases, and 19 bases lay between the germline ends. Germline CDR1 MNHEY, CDR2 SMNVEV (reference sequence). The CDR3 length is 15 residues. CDR3 in DNA: TGTGCCAGCAGTTTTCTCGGTATCCCCCCAGCGGAGCAGTACTTC. It yields the protein CASSFLGIPPAEQYF.

V is TRBV5-6 and J is TRBJ1-2; D not resolved. This CDR3 contains 15 residues. V gave up 5 bases and J gave up 0 bases, with 14 bases separating them. Germline V gene sequence: CDR1 SGHDT, CDR2 YYEEEE. CDR3 residues: CASRRSGGTNYGYTF. The CDR3 coding sequence is TGTGCCAGCAGAAGGTCGGGAGGGACTAACTATGGCTACACCTTC.

The chain uses TRBV23-1 and TRBJ2-7; 12 bases are shared with TRBD1. TRBV23-1 is reported as an ORF; its role is uncertain. CDR3 length equals 17 residues. The J segment lost 6 bases and the V segment lost 0 bases, leaving 9 bases of the junction unmatched. The chain's CDR3 is CASSQSKAGTGGSEQYF. For the CDR3, the DNA is TGCGCCAGCAGTCAATCGAAAGCGGGGACAGGGGGCTCCGAGCAGTACTTC.

The J gene is TRBJ2-3, the V gene TRBV11-2, with a possible D match to TRBD2 (5 bases). The V end lost 2 bases, the J end lost 5 bases, and 14 bases lay between the germline ends. Per the germline V gene, CDR1 is SGHAT and CDR2 is FQNNGV. The CDR3 runs 15 residues. Here the CDR3 DNA reads TGTGCCAGCAGCTTAAGGTTGGCGGGCGTAGATACGCAGTATTTT. This gives the protein CASSLRLAGVDTQYF. The whole variable domain, remainder taken from reference TRBV11-2 and TRBJ2-3, is EAGVAQSPRYKIIEKRQSVAFWCNPISGHATLYWYQQILGQGPKLLIQFQNNGVVDDSQLPKDRFSAERLKGVDSTLKIQPAKLEDSAVYLCASSLRLAGVDTQYFGPGTRLTVL.

V is TRBV28 and J is TRBJ1-2; no definite D call. CDR1 is MDHEN, CDR2 SYDVKM, per germline. The CDR3 spans 13 residues. V was clipped by 3 bases and J by 8 bases, with 13 bases between them. The CDR3 spells CASSFEGARGYTF. The DNA for the CDR3 is TGTGCCAGCAGTTTTGAGGGCGCTCGGGGCTACACCTTC.

The chain recombines TRBV5-1 with TRBJ1-4; perhaps TRBD1 as D (6 bases). The CDR3 totals 14 residues. Trimming stripped 4 bases from V and 6 bases from J, with 13 bases between. Germline values: CDR1 SGHRS, CDR2 YFSETQ. The DNA for the CDR3 is TGCGCCAGCAGCATACAGGGAAGGGATGAAAAACTGTTTTTT. It encodes CASSIQGRDEKLFF.

This clone showed up just a few times. The V call is TRBV6-4, the J call TRBJ2-2, with unresolved D. Per germline, CDR1 MRHNA and CDR2 SNTAGT. Trimming took off 6 bases at V and 6 bases at J, with 11 bases between the two ends. This CDR3 region has 13 residues. The CDR3 DNA reads TGTGCCAGCAGCGTACAGAATTCCGGGGAGCTGTTTTTT. This codes for CASSVQNSGELFF.

The CDR3 loop is CASSLRGDDGEAFF. The CDR3 region has the DNA TGCGCCAGCAGCCTTAGGGGCGACGATGGTGAAGCTTTCTTT. V is TRBV5-1 and J is TRBJ1-1; possible D gene TRBD1, 5 bases. Germline CDR1 SGHRS, CDR2 YFSETQ. The CDR3 is made up of 14 amino acids. Trimming took off 4 bases at V and 7 bases at J, with 17 bases between the two ends.

This sequence joins TRBV5-1 and TRBJ2-2; TRBD2 matches 14 bases. This CDR3 comprises 18 residues. Trimming at V came to 5 bases and at J to 0 bases, leaving 6 bases not matched to a gene. The germline gives CDR1 SGHRS, CDR2 YFSETQ. The CDR3 spells CASSPLTSGRANTGELFF. The CDR3 DNA reads TGCGCCAGCAGTCCCTTGACTAGCGGGAGGGCGAACACCGGGGAGCTGTTTTTT.

The chain uses TRBV21-1 and TRBJ1-3; the table's D call, TRBD1, has no DNA check behind it. TRBV21-1 is flagged as a pseudogene. CDR3 length: 17 residues. CDR3 bases: TGTGCCAGCAGCACCCAGACAGCGCGTTTGTGCGGAAACACCATATATTTT. Residues: CASSTQTARLCGNTIYF.

This chain links TRBV5-1 with TRBJ2-3; 8 bases align to TRBD1. V shed 6 bases and J 6 bases; nucleotides not matched to a gene: 9. The CDR3 has 14 residues. Germline loops: CDR1 SGHRS, CDR2 YFSETQ. The DNA of the CDR3 is TGCGCCAGCACCGGGACAGGCGATTTGGATACGCAGTATTTT. Its protein product is CASTGTGDLDTQYF.